This T cell receptor beta chain was retrieved from a study of response to subunit inactivated influenza vaccine. Notes on the study in general: Seasonal influenza vaccination, on each occasion, was suggested by the authors to recruit few new T cells.

With regard to this clonotype: Its antigen is not known.

One entry per CDR3 protein, called by TCRdb with MiXCR from the RT-PCR reads. The repertoire holds about 650,000 distinct CDR3 sequences, with 15% to 19% as singletons. This CDR3 comprises 14 residues. V shed 2 bases and J 5 bases; nucleotides not matched to a gene: 3. This TCR was sampled from a middle-aged man who received an inactivated influenza vaccine. The source material was PBMCs from blood, sampled 12 days after vaccination. This chain uses TRBV12-3 or TRBV12-4 with TRBJ1-1, with 9 nucleotides matching TRBD1. The CDR3 reads CASSLRDRDTEAFF. The DNA of the CDR3 is TGTGCCAGCAGTTTAAGGGACAGGGATACTGAAGCTTTCTTT.